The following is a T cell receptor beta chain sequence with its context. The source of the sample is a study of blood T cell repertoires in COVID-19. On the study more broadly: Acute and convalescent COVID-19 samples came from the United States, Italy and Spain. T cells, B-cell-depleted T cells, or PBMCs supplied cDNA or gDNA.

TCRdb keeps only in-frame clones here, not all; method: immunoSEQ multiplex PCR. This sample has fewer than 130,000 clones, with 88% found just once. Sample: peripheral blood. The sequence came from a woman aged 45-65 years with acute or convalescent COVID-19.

Written as DNA, the CDR3 is TGTGCCAGCAGCTTGCAGGGGCGCAGAACCGGGGAGCTGTTTTTT. Translated, it gives CASSLQGRRTGELFF. The chain employs TRBV5-6 and TRBJ2-2; TRBD1 might be the D (6 bases). There are 15 residues in the CDR3. Germline V CDR1 and CDR2: SGHDT, YYEEEE. The germline V and J ends were trimmed by 1 base and 5 bases, with 12 bases remaining between them.